The 9 T cell receptor beta chains reported below all come from one sample, sequenced in a study of blood T cell repertoires in COVID-19 (dated by TCRdb to 2020 to 2022). The library was produced with the immunoSEQ multiplex PCR assay. Sourced from immuneACCESS, this table was stored by TCRdb with only in-frame sequences that have V and J called. A share of the clones is absent; for the studies checked, an unresolved V gene accounts for under half, and the remainder has no known explanation. This sample comprises some 140,000 clones, approximately 80% of them detected only once. The top ten clonotypes cover 9.5% to 13% of the sample. The sequencing sample was made of peripheral blood. Source of these receptors: a woman in her sixties or seventies with COVID-19, enrolled during active disease.

The rearrangement joins TRBV11-3 to TRBJ2-3; D remains unclear. The CDR3 totals 14 residues. Germline CDR1 is SGHNT and CDR2 is YENEEA. V lost 0 bases, J lost 0 bases, and 4 bases lay in between. CDR3 nucleotides: TGTGCCAGCAGCTTAGATCCGAGCACAGATACGCAGTATTTT. Its translation is CASSLDPSTDTQYF.

The rearrangement uses TRBV19 and TRBJ1-1; unclear D gene. The CDR3 runs 14 residues. Germline V gene lookup returns CDR1 LNHDA and CDR2 SQIVND (reference sequence). V was pared by 7 bases and J by 0 bases, with 12 bases between. The CDR3 nucleotides read TGTGCCAGTACCCCCGGGGTGATGAACACTGAAGCTTTCTTT. Its protein product is CASTPGVMNTEAFF.

This clone was recorded only once. The rearrangement uses TRBV7-5 and TRBJ2-1; TRBD2 was called by the table and not checked on the DNA. TRBV7-5 is a pseudogene segment. The CDR3 has 16 amino acids. For the CDR3, the DNA is TGTGCCAGAAGCTTTAGCGGGAGGGCCTCCTACAATGAGCAGTTCTTC. Translated, it gives CARSFSGRASYNEQFF.

The J gene is TRBJ2-1, the V gene TRBV11-1; 8 nucleotides align to TRBD2. The CDR3 sequence is 15 residues long. Germline trimming cut 5 bases from V and 4 bases from J; bases unmatched to any gene: 7. Germline CDR1 and CDR2: SGHAT and FQDESV (reference sequence). The CDR3 DNA is TGTGCCAGCAGCCCTCGGATAGCGGGGTACAATGAGCAGTTCTTC. Its protein product is CASSPRIAGYNEQFF.

The chain links TRBV2 to TRBJ2-3; D perhaps matches TRBD2 (7 bases). Trimming left V 9 bases short and J 2 bases short, with 15 bases between. The germline CDR1 and CDR2 sequences are SNHLY and FYNNEI. This CDR3 is 14 amino acids long. The CDR3 loop is CASKQGTNTDTQYF. Here the CDR3 DNA reads TGTGCCAGTAAGCAGGGGACTAACACAGATACGCAGTATTTT.

In its sample, this clone was seen once. The chain is built from TRBV11-3 and TRBJ1-1; D gene unclear. CDR1 is SGHNT, CDR2 YENEEA, per germline. This CDR3 contains 14 residues. Deletions cut 0 bases from V and 8 bases from J, with 13 bases between. In DNA, the CDR3 is TGTGCCAGCAGCTTAGATAGGACTTCCAGAGAAGCTTTCTTT. Translating it yields CASSLDRTSREAFF.

This clone appeared a few times. The chain joins TRBV5-6 to TRBJ2-3, with D perhaps TRBD1 (5 bases). The V end lost 0 bases, the J end lost 6 bases, and 14 bases lay between the germline ends. Germline V CDR1 and CDR2: SGHDT, YYEEEE. The length of the CDR3 is 15 residues. CDR3 loop: CASSLVSQGWDTQYF. CDR3 DNA sequence: TGTGCCAGCAGCTTGGTTTCCCAGGGCTGGGATACGCAGTATTTT.

This rearrangement joins TRBV29-1 to TRBJ2-5; a possible D gene is TRBD2 (6 bases). V was shortened by 3 bases and J by 4 bases, with 12 bases between the two germline ends. Germline CDR1 SQVTM, CDR2 ANQGSEA. This CDR3 spans 13 amino acids. The CDR3 DNA follows: TGCAGCGTTGACCGGGGGTTAGGAGAGACCCAGTACTTC. This sequence encodes CSVDRGLGETQYF.

This chain links TRBV27 with TRBJ2-1, with 9 bases identical to TRBD2. From germline, CDR1 is MNHEY and CDR2 SMNVEV (reference sequence). V was pared by 4 bases and J by 12 bases, with 16 bases of the junction left unmatched. The CDR3 covers 16 residues. CDR3 residues: CASSSRGSGGPRGQFF. CDR3 nucleotide sequence: TGTGCCAGCAGTTCCCGTGGTAGCGGGGGACCTAGGGGGCAGTTCTTC.